The clone carrying this T cell receptor beta chain came up many times. This entry belongs to a study of T cells in Graves' hyperthyroidism and ophthalmopathy. Germline CDR1 and CDR2: SGHVS and FQNEAQ. Trimming took off 0 bases at V and 2 bases at J, with 13 bases between the two ends. This CDR3 spans 17 amino acids. RNA transcripts provided the source from which TCR beta CDR3 regions were amplified. HTBI primers were employed in a first-round RT-PCR of the TCR CDR3. TCRdb itself ran the multiplex PCR reads through MiXCR, one entry per CDR3 protein. Of about 320,000 distinct CDR3 sequences listed, 15% to 20% were seen once; the top ten hold around a third. Graves' hyperthyroidism without ophthalmopathy progression within 18 months was termed stable. Exclusion followed for patients with uncontrolled infection, other autoimmune disease, pregnancy or lactation.

The sample comprised blood. The chain combines TRBV7-8 with TRBJ1-4; D is uncertain. This receptor was obtained from a man aged 30 to 39 with Graves' hyperthyroidism. The CDR3 DNA is TGTGCCAGCAGCTTAGCGTCGGGCAGAGGCACTAATGAAAAACTGTTTTTT. This encodes CASSLASGRGTNEKLFF.